This T cell receptor beta chain was recovered during a study of read filtering for tumor transcriptome and immune sequencing. Molecular barcoded adaptors covering alpha/delta and beta/gamma chains were used on roughly 400 ng RNA. One entry per CDR3 protein results from TCRdb running MiXCR on the reads. This table holds over 50,000 distinct CDR3 sequences, more than 11% found once. In its sample, this clonotype was seen many times. Germline CDR1 is SQVTM and CDR2 is ANQGSEA. The CDR3 loop spans 12 amino acids. V gave up 0 bases and J gave up 16 bases, with 16 bases separating them. The sample consisted of a population of CD138-negative cells sorted from bone marrow. The TCR originated in a donor aged 40 or over with multiple myeloma. The chain employs TRBV29-1 and TRBJ2-4, with D possibly being TRBD2 (6 bases). The CDR3 sequence is CSVEDQQGGKYF. The DNA of the CDR3 is TGCAGCGTTGAAGACCAACAAGGAGGGAAATACTTC. The variable domain in full, with the rest retrieved from reference TRBV29-1 and TRBJ2-4, is SAVISQKPSRDICQRGTSLTIQCQVDSQVTMMFWYRQQPGQSLTLIATANQGSEATYESGFVIDKFPISRPNLTFSTLTVSNMSPEDSSIYLCSVEDQQGGKYFGAGTRLSVL.